This record concerns one T cell receptor (beta chain) sequence. Its antigen is not yet known. Base qualities were left out, and no much larger clone turns up one base away. The data were taken from a study of blood T cell repertoires in COVID-19 (dated by TCRdb to 2018 to 2021). With regard to the full study: Samples covering the acute and convalescent phases of COVID-19 were provided by collaborators in the United States, Italy and Spain. The material from the prospective study consisted of cDNA or gDNA derived from T cells, B-cell-depleted T cells, or PBMCs. Deeply sampled blood TCRbeta repertoires from subjects exposed to, actively infected with, or recovered from COVID-19 were included in the dataset. The repertoires were made available in a free public database intended to serve as a resource for research on the immune response to SARS-CoV-2. The samples were drawn from two sources: the first 160 participants of the ongoing ImmuneRACE study, and 1,000 to 1,500 subjects contributed by 6 global collaborators. A de-identified subject ID, COVID-19 status, age in years and sex were almost always included in the sample metadata. Where HLA class I and class II types were available, the types were taken from metadata supplied by the sample provider, not from assay-based typing. What the authors observed across the whole study: The amount of clinical and demographic metadata varied by source and participant and was provided uncurated.

TCRbeta CDR3 regions were amplified from genomic DNA by means of the immunoSEQ Assay, a bias-controlled multiplex PCR. The study's own analysis went as follows. The number of nucleated cells in each sample was estimated by amplification of reference gene primers within the assay. To quantify the absolute abundance of each unique TCRbeta CDR3 rearrangement, sequence reads were collapsed and filtered. Productive Simpson clonality was computed per sample as the square root of Simpson's diversity index over productive rearrangements. TCRdb took over this immuneACCESS table, retaining in-frame rearrangements with V and J assigned. Such tables are incomplete; in checked studies, under half of the missing clones stem from an unresolved V gene, and the remainder is unexplained. For V, J and clone size, that table is used; D and trimming come from the DNA. This sample lists around 100,000 clones; approximately 84% were detected once. The ten top clones hold approximately 8.1% of the sample.

Collaborating institutions collected whole blood in K2EDTA tubes following their own protocols. For TCRbeta analysis, collaborators shipped samples in one of three forms: frozen whole blood, isolated PBMCs, or DNA extracted from either of those sample types. V is cut by 7 bases and J by 2 bases, and the space between the germline ends is 12 bases. CDR1 and CDR2 are read off the germline V gene (reference sequence) as SGHKS and YYEKEE. Including the terminal cysteine and phenylalanine, the CDR3 comprises 13 residues. The DNA shown is the 39-base CDR3, in frame from base 1. The source is a woman aged 40 to 50 with acute or convalescent COVID-19. The material sequenced was peripheral blood. The chain is encoded by TRBV5-5 joined to TRBJ1-2; possibly the D gene is TRBD1, per 6 matching bases. The CDR3 corresponds to CASVGQGNYGYTF. The nucleotide sequence reads as follows: TGTGCCAGCGTCGGGCAGGGGAACTATGGCTACACCTTC.